This entry concerns a single TCR beta chain. TCRdb's copy holds only in-frame clones and misses some; the assay was immunoSEQ multiplex PCR. The data contain 200,000 to 300,000 clones, 70% to 90% of them singletons. This sample was taken from a study of blood T cell repertoires in COVID-19. Study at large: Some COVID-19 samples were acute and others convalescent; all came from the United States, Italy and Spain.

The CDR3 totals 14 residues. With 5 bases removed from V and 5 bases from J, the gap between germline ends came to 14 bases. Germline values: CDR1 LGHNA, CDR2 YSLEER. V gene TRBV4-3 combines with J gene TRBJ2-3; D is unresolved. The TCR originated in a woman aged 30 to 39 with COVID-19, enrolled during active disease. Sequencing was performed on peripheral blood. As DNA, the CDR3 is TGCGCCAGCAGCACCCAAATAAGAGAAGATACGCAGTATTTT. Amino acids: CASSTQIREDTQYF.